This record looks at one TCR beta chain sequence and its context. V was pared by 4 bases and J by 2 bases, with 7 bases of the junction left unmatched. The V gene's germline CDR1 is MGHRA and CDR2 YSYEKL. The CDR3 runs 16 residues. This record comes from a study of blood T cell repertoires in COVID-19. The table came from immunoSEQ multiplex PCR; TCRdb's copy has only in-frame clones and leaves some out. The profile shows some 250,000 clones, about 86% of them singletons. The receptor was derived from an elderly man with acute or convalescent COVID-19. The rearrangement joins TRBV4-1 to TRBJ2-5; 10 bases line up with TRBD2. The sequencing sample was made of peripheral blood. The CDR3 DNA is TGCGCCAGCAGCCGTCTAACTAGCGGGGCTCAAGAGACCCAGTACTTC. Translated, it gives CASSRLTSGAQETQYF.